The present entry profiles one TCR beta chain with its context. V was cut by 4 bases and J by 1 base, with 8 bases left in between. The germline V gene encodes CDR1 GTSNPN and CDR2 SVGIG (reference sequence). The CDR3 length is 12 residues. These data originate in a study of cytomegalovirus exposure and HLA in healthy donors. Across the study: Out of 398 genotyped donors, roughly 78% belonged to the Caucasian-associated ancestry cluster.

Use of 60 Vbeta and 13 Jbeta primers characterized the PCR. Only in-frame clones appear in the TCRdb table, and some are missing; sequencing was by immunoSEQ multiplex PCR. The table shows 200,000 to 250,000 clones, with more than 75% occurring only once. The chain employs TRBV30 and TRBJ2-7; D uncertain. The sequence came from a human donor in good health. Sequencing used PBMCs. CDR3 in DNA: TGTGCCTGGACTAACTGGTCCTACGAGCAGTACTTC. This translates into CAWTNWSYEQYF.